A selection of T cell receptor beta chains follows, all from one sample in a study of blood T cells in healthy people across ages. TCRdb independently ran MiXCR on the 5' RACE reads; one entry per CDR3 protein. The sample has some 710,000 distinct CDR3 sequences; about 45% are singletons. Sequenced sample: blood. The receptors stem from a man aged 80 or over in good health. The CDR3 runs from the conserved cysteine through the conserved F or W. The D gene is left open where the match is weak. Clone size, where shown, is once, few, many, or a class for clones that have expanded.

D gene: -; J gene: TRBJ1-1; V gene: TRBV5-1; clone size: few; CDR3 protein: CASSLGPGGRNTEAFF; CDR3 DNA: TGCGCCAGCAGCTTGGGGCCCGGGGGGAGGAACACTGAAGCTTTCTTT
D gene: TRBD1; J gene: TRBJ2-5; V gene: TRBV28; clone size: -; CDR3 protein: CASSWGQGVETQYF; CDR3 DNA: TGTGCCAGCAGTTGGGGACAGGGAGTGGAGACCCAGTACTTC
D gene: TRBD1; J gene: TRBJ2-5; V gene: TRBV20-1; clone size: -; CDR3 protein: CSASTGGSYGQYF; CDR3 DNA: TGCAGTGCCAGTACAGGGGGCTCCTACGGGCAGTACTTC
D gene: -; J gene: TRBJ2-1; V gene: TRBV11-2; clone size: -; CDR3 protein: CATQRGVNNEQFF; CDR3 DNA: TGTGCCACTCAACGCGGAGTAAACAATGAGCAGTTCTTC
D gene: TRBD1; J gene: TRBJ1-3; V gene: TRBV4-2; clone size: -; CDR3 protein: CASSQEIRGRTGGNTIYF; CDR3 DNA: TGTGCCAGCAGCCAAGAAATCAGGGGGCGCACTGGTGGAAACACCATATATTTT
D gene: -; J gene: TRBJ2-7; V gene: TRBV5-1; clone size: -; CDR3 protein: CASSSWPGETNEQYF; CDR3 DNA: TGCGCCAGCAGCTCCTGGCCAGGGGAGACGAACGAGCAGTACTTC
D gene: TRBD2; J gene: TRBJ2-2; V gene: TRBV5-5; clone size: few; CDR3 protein: CASSLEGLARSGELFF; CDR3 DNA: TGTGCCAGCAGCTTGGAGGGACTAGCGAGGTCCGGGGAGCTGTTTTTT
D gene: -; J gene: TRBJ2-6; V gene: TRBV29-1; clone size: many; CDR3 protein: CSVEGSGANVLTF; CDR3 DNA: TGCAGCGTTGAAGGTTCCGGGGCCAACGTCCTGACTTTC
D gene: TRBD2; J gene: TRBJ2-1; V gene: TRBV11-3; clone size: few; CDR3 protein: CASSLGLAGIYNEQFF; CDR3 DNA: TGTGCCAGCAGCTTAGGACTAGCGGGAATATACAATGAGCAGTTCTTC
D gene: TRBD2; J gene: TRBJ2-3; V gene: TRBV5-1; clone size: few; CDR3 protein: CASMPGLAPSTDTQYF; CDR3 DNA: TGCGCCAGCATGCCGGGACTAGCGCCCAGCACAGATACGCAGTATTTT
D gene: TRBD2; J gene: TRBJ2-3; V gene: TRBV5-1; clone size: few; CDR3 protein: CASSLEGSGTTDTQYF; CDR3 DNA: TGCGCCAGCAGCTTGGAGGGTAGCGGGACTACAGATACGCAGTATTTT
D gene: TRBD1; J gene: TRBJ1-2; V gene: TRBV29-1; clone size: -; CDR3 protein: CSAQDRDYGYTF; CDR3 DNA: TGCAGCGCACAAGACAGGGACTATGGCTACACCTTC
D gene: -; J gene: TRBJ1-5; V gene: TRBV18; clone size: -; CDR3 protein: CASSRGQNNQPQHF; CDR3 DNA: TGTGCCAGCTCACGAGGACAGAACAATCAGCCCCAGCATTTT
D gene: TRBD2; J gene: TRBJ2-1; V gene: TRBV6-6; clone size: few; CDR3 protein: CASSPHLADSYNEQFF; CDR3 DNA: TGTGCCAGCAGTCCCCATCTAGCGGACTCCTACAATGAGCAGTTCTTC
D gene: TRBD2; J gene: TRBJ2-7; V gene: TRBV12-3/TRBV12-4; clone size: few; CDR3 protein: CASGLAGGPLNEQYF; CDR3 DNA: TGTGCCAGCGGGCTAGCGGGAGGGCCGCTAAACGAGCAGTACTTC
D gene: TRBD1; J gene: TRBJ1-5; V gene: TRBV4-3; clone size: -; CDR3 protein: CASSQGLDRGNQPQHF; CDR3 DNA: TGCGCCAGCAGCCAAGGACTAGACAGGGGCAATCAGCCCCAGCATTTT
D gene: -; J gene: TRBJ2-5; V gene: TRBV11-1; clone size: -; CDR3 protein: CASSLEPDRPQYF; CDR3 DNA: TGTGCCAGCAGCTTAGAACCAGACAGGCCCCAGTACTTC
D gene: -; J gene: TRBJ1-1; V gene: TRBV4-3; clone size: -; CDR3 protein: CASSQAHGGLNTEAFF; CDR3 DNA: TGCGCCAGCAGCCAAGCCCATGGAGGACTAAACACTGAAGCTTTCTTT
D gene: -; J gene: TRBJ1-1; V gene: TRBV7-9; clone size: -; CDR3 protein: CASSLDRVIAEAFF; CDR3 DNA: TGTGCCAGCAGCTTAGACAGGGTGATCGCTGAAGCTTTCTTT
D gene: TRBD1; J gene: TRBJ2-1; V gene: TRBV19; clone size: -; CDR3 protein: CASSIRSGGGYNERFF; CDR3 DNA: TGTGCCAGTAGTATTCGGTCAGGGGGCGGGTACAATGAGCGGTTCTTC
D gene: -; J gene: TRBJ2-2; V gene: TRBV6-5; clone size: few; CDR3 protein: CATQDSLNTGELFF; CDR3 DNA: TGTGCCACCCAGGACTCCCTGAACACCGGGGAGCTGTTTTTT
D gene: -; J gene: TRBJ2-1; V gene: TRBV14; clone size: -; CDR3 protein: CASSQVYRGGNEQFF; CDR3 DNA: TGTGCCAGCAGCCAAGTCTACAGGGGGGGCAATGAGCAGTTCTTC
D gene: TRBD2; J gene: TRBJ2-5; V gene: TRBV12-3/TRBV12-4; clone size: many; CDR3 protein: CASSEIAGVETQYF; CDR3 DNA: TGTGCCAGCAGTGAAATAGCGGGAGTGGAGACCCAGTACTTC
D gene: -; J gene: TRBJ1-6; V gene: TRBV2; clone size: -; CDR3 protein: CASILQGSPLHF; CDR3 DNA: TGTGCCAGCATCCTTCAAGGATCACCCCTCCACTTT
D gene: TRBD1; J gene: TRBJ1-5; V gene: TRBV20-1; clone size: -; CDR3 protein: CSAIYDRGDQPQHF; CDR3 DNA: TGCAGTGCTATATACGACAGGGGCGATCAGCCCCAGCATTTT
D gene: -; J gene: TRBJ2-3; V gene: TRBV4-1; clone size: -; CDR3 protein: CASSQDLGASTDTQYF; CDR3 DNA: TGCGCCAGCAGCCAAGATCTCGGGGCTAGCACAGATACGCAGTATTTT
D gene: -; J gene: TRBJ2-4; V gene: TRBV5-1; clone size: many; CDR3 protein: CASSLTVAKNIQYF; CDR3 DNA: TGTGCCAGCAGCCTGACAGTTGCCAAAAACATTCAGTACTTC
D gene: -; J gene: TRBJ2-3; V gene: TRBV9; clone size: -; CDR3 protein: CASSVGARSGDTQYF; CDR3 DNA: TGTGCCAGCAGCGTAGGCGCTAGATCTGGAGATACGCAGTATTTT
D gene: -; J gene: TRBJ1-1; V gene: TRBV27; clone size: few; CDR3 protein: CASSLSRLANTEAFF; CDR3 DNA: TGTGCCAGCAGTTTAAGCAGGTTAGCGAACACTGAAGCTTTCTTT